Below, 32 T cell receptor beta chains from the same sample are listed, as sequenced in a study of blood T cell repertoires in COVID-19. TCRdb's copy holds only in-frame clones and misses some; the assay was immunoSEQ multiplex PCR. The table has 150,000 or so clones, 83% seen once. The sequenced material came from peripheral blood. These receptors were collected from a woman in her sixties with COVID-19, enrolled during active disease.

The rearrangement uses TRBV19 and TRBJ2-7, with TRBD2 identical over 11 bases. This CDR3 comprises 16 residues. V lost 5 bases and J lost 7; bases outside the gene matches: 13. Germline assignment: CDR1 LNHDA and CDR2 SQIVND (reference sequence). In DNA form, the CDR3 reads TGTGCCAGTAGTTCCCTCGGGACTAGCGGTGGGGGAGAGCAGTACTTC. Translation gives CASSSLGTSGGGEQYF.

In nucleotides, the CDR3 is TGTGCCAGCAGGCTACAGCCGAACACTGAAGCTTTCTTT. It yields the protein CASRLQPNTEAFF. The chain combines TRBV2 with TRBJ1-1; D not certain. This CDR3 has 13 residues. Germline V gives CDR1 SNHLY, CDR2 FYNNEI. The V gene lost 6 bases and the J gene lost 1 base, with 9 bases spanning the gap.

This chain connects TRBV7-9 to TRBJ2-5; 7 bases match TRBD1. The ends lost 2 bases at V and 4 bases at J; junction bases unmatched: 4. Germline V lookup: CDR1 SEHNR, CDR2 FQNEAQ (reference sequence). The CDR3 spans 14 residues. This CDR3 reads CASSLTGARETQYF. The CDR3 nucleotides read TGTGCCAGCAGCTTAACAGGGGCGCGAGAGACCCAGTACTTC. The whole variable domain, remainder taken from reference TRBV7-9 and TRBJ2-5, is DTGVSQNPRHKITKRGQNVTFRCDPISEHNRLYWYRQTLGQGPEFLTYFQNEAQLEKSRLLSDRFSAERPKGSFSTLEIQRTEQGDSAMYLCASSLTGARETQYFGPGTRLLVL.

CDR3 residues: CASSTYRDEKLFF. The CDR3 coding sequence is TGTGCCAGTAGCACTTACAGGGATGAAAAACTGTTTTTT. The chain uses TRBV19 and TRBJ1-4; D perhaps matches TRBD1 (6 bases). Trimming removed 6 bases at V and 6 bases at J, with 11 bases between. Per germline, CDR1 LNHDA and CDR2 SQIVND (reference sequence). The CDR3 has 13 residues.

V gene TRBV19 combines with J gene TRBJ2-6; a weak D match, TRBD1 (6 bases). This CDR3 has 14 residues. Trimming took 9 bases from V and 4 from J, leaving 13 bases between them. Germline CDR1 LNHDA, CDR2 SQIVND (reference sequence). The CDR3 spells CASQGSTGANVLTF. In nucleotides, the CDR3 is TGTGCCAGCCAGGGGAGTACAGGGGCCAACGTCCTGACTTTC.

The gene calls are TRBV9 and TRBJ1-3; 11 positions match TRBD1. This CDR3 contains 17 residues. V lost 1 base, J lost 4 bases, and 7 bases stayed unmatched. Germline CDR1 and CDR2: SGDLS and YYNGEE. In nucleotides, the CDR3 is TGTGCCAGCAGCGTAAGGACAGGGGGCTTGCCCGGAAACACCATATATTTT. As protein: CASSVRTGGLPGNTIYF.

CDR3 sequence: CATGGQGFVEAFF. CDR3 nucleotides: TGTGCCACTGGGGGACAGGGGTTCGTTGAAGCTTTCTTT. This sequence joins TRBV15 and TRBJ1-1, with 10 bases fitting TRBD1. The CDR3 runs 13 residues. With V trimmed by 9 bases and J by 7 bases, 8 bases remained unmatched. Per the germline V gene, CDR1 is LNHNV and CDR2 is YYDKDF (reference sequence).

The chain carries TRBV19 and TRBJ2-1; 15 bases line up with TRBD2. The CDR3 extends over 15 amino acids. V trimming: 4 bases; J trimming: 14 bases; junction bases outside the gene matches: 9. Germline CDR1 is LNHDA and CDR2 is SQIVND (reference sequence). The CDR3 spells CASSTGLAGGQRKFF. CDR3 DNA: TGTGCCAGTAGTACCGGACTAGCGGGGGGGCAACGGAAGTTCTTC.

This rearrangement joins TRBV7-8 to TRBJ2-7; D uncertain. Trimming cost V 0 bases and J 1 base, with 7 bases left between them. The CDR3 extends over 14 amino acids. Germline assignment: CDR1 SGHVS and CDR2 FQNEAQ. CDR3 in DNA: TGTGCCAGCAGCTTAGCGCGGAGTTCCTACGAGCAGTACGTC. It encodes CASSLARSSYEQYV.

This rearrangement joins TRBV6-5 to TRBJ2-1; 8 bases match TRBD1. Trimming removed 8 bases from V and 2 bases from J; junction bases left unmatched: 2. The CDR3 covers 13 residues. Germline V lookup: CDR1 MNHEY, CDR2 SVGAGI. For the CDR3, the DNA is TGTGCCAGCGGGGGACAGGCCTACAATGAGCAGTTCTTC. Translated: CASGGQAYNEQFF.

This sequence joins TRBV7-9 and TRBJ1-1, with D uncertain. The germline gives CDR1 SEHNR, CDR2 FQNEAQ (reference sequence). This CDR3 spans 14 amino acids. Trimming pared 5 bases from V and 4 bases from J, leaving 14 bases between. The CDR3 nucleotides are TGTGCCAGCAGCCACAGCGGGAAGGGCACTGAAGCTTTCTTT. Its translation is CASSHSGKGTEAFF.

This sequence joins TRBV7-9 and TRBJ2-1, with 8 bases matching TRBD1. Per the germline V gene, CDR1 is SEHNR and CDR2 is FQNEAQ (reference sequence). Trimming took 4 bases from V and 4 from J; bases not matched to a gene: 6. This CDR3 contains 15 residues. The CDR3, as DNA: TGTGCCAGCAGCTACGGCAGGGGGCTGTACAATGAGCAGTTCTTC. Its protein is CASSYGRGLYNEQFF.

This clone showed up just once. The chain has TRBV19 and TRBJ2-7; 12 bases align to TRBD2. Losses at the gene ends were 6 bases for V and 4 bases for J; bases not matched to a gene: 4. CDR1 LNHDA and CDR2 SQIVND come from the germline V gene (reference sequence). The CDR3 length is 14 residues. The CDR3 DNA is TGTGCCAGTAGGGGAACTAGCGGGAGGTACGAGCAGTACTTC. Translating it yields CASRGTSGRYEQYF.

The chain uses TRBV7-2 and TRBJ1-6; 8 bases map to TRBD1. Trimming took 6 bases from V and 8 from J; bases not matched to a gene: 9. The germline V gene encodes CDR1 SGHTA and CDR2 FQGNSA. The CDR3 extends over 15 amino acids. The CDR3 is CASRLTGAHDSPLHF. CDR3 nucleotides: TGTGCCAGCAGACTGACAGGGGCGCACGATTCACCCCTCCACTTT.

The J gene is TRBJ1-2, the V gene TRBV7-2, with TRBD1 identical over 7 bases. CDR3 length equals 15 residues. V was pared by 4 bases and J by 4 bases, with 9 bases of the junction left unmatched. Germline loops: CDR1 SGHTA, CDR2 FQGNSA. The CDR3 nucleotides read TGTGCCAGCAGCTACCGCATGGCAGGGGGCTATGGCTACACCTTC. This gives the protein CASSYRMAGGYGYTF.

This chain uses TRBV25-1 with TRBJ1-1, with TRBD1 as a possible D gene (6 bases). V was pared by 3 bases and J by 5 bases, with 16 bases between. The CDR3 spans 15 residues. The germline gives CDR1 MGHDK, CDR2 SYGVNS. CDR3 residues: CASSDYDRWGTEAFF. The CDR3 coding sequence is TGTGCCAGCAGTGATTACGACAGGTGGGGGACTGAAGCTTTCTTT.

This chain uses TRBV9 with TRBJ2-2; TRBD2 aligns across 7 bases. Trimming took 1 base from V and 5 from J; bases not matched to a gene: 2. The CDR3 has 14 residues. Per the germline V gene, CDR1 is SGDLS and CDR2 is YYNGEE. The DNA of the CDR3 is TGTGCCAGCAGCGTAAGCGGGATGACCGGGGAGCTGTTTTTT. Translated: CASSVSGMTGELFF.

The CDR3 DNA follows: TGCAGTGCTAGTGGACAGGCGGGCCAGCCCCAGCATTTT. Translating gives CSASGQAGQPQHF. The J gene is TRBJ1-5, the V gene TRBV20-1; 7 nucleotides line up with TRBD1. CDR3 size: 13 residues. CDR1 is DFQATT, CDR2 SNEGSKA, per germline (reference sequence). V shed 3 bases, J shed 7 bases, and the junction held 6 bases outside the gene matches.

The gene calls are TRBV11-3 and TRBJ1-2; D gene ambiguous. V lost 2 bases and J 6 bases, leaving 10 bases between the germline ends. The CDR3 covers 13 residues. Germline assignment: CDR1 SGHNT and CDR2 YENEEA. The CDR3 region is CASSLSGSDGYTF. The CDR3 DNA reads as TGTGCCAGCAGCTTATCGGGTTCGGATGGCTACACCTTC.

J is TRBJ2-1 and V is TRBV6-5; 12 bases are shared with TRBD2. This CDR3 comprises 16 residues. CDR1 MNHEY and CDR2 SVGAGI come from the germline V gene. The ends lost 2 bases at V and 10 bases at J; junction bases unmatched: 9. This CDR3 reads CASSYLPLAGGKEQFF. The DNA for the CDR3 is TGTGCCAGCAGTTACCTCCCGCTAGCGGGAGGGAAGGAGCAGTTCTTC.

This clone has more than one count but fewer than ten. The chain employs TRBV7-3 and TRBJ1-3; D unclear. The CDR3 loop spans 16 amino acids. Trimming took 4 bases from V and 0 from J, leaving 13 bases between them. Germline CDR1 and CDR2: SGHTA and FQGTGA. CDR3 DNA: TGTGCCAGCAGCTACGGACCGGGGAGCTCTGGAAACACCATATATTTT. Its protein product is CASSYGPGSSGNTIYF.

J is TRBJ1-5 and V is TRBV5-4; 8 positions agree with TRBD1. The CDR3 runs 16 residues. The germline V gene encodes CDR1 SGHNT and CDR2 YYREEE (reference sequence). The trim removed 4 bases at V and 11 bases at J, leaving 17 bases unmatched. CDR3 residues: CASSRGGGQGKGAQHF. CDR3 in DNA: TGTGCCAGCAGCCGTGGGGGCGGACAGGGTAAGGGGGCCCAGCATTTT.

This clone has more than one count but fewer than ten. The sample holds other DNA sequences that translate to the same CDR3. The chain employs TRBV25-1 and TRBJ2-2; the match to TRBD1 covers 7 bases. Losses at the gene ends were 4 bases for V and 6 bases for J; bases not matched to a gene: 5. The germline V gene encodes CDR1 MGHDK and CDR2 SYGVNS. This CDR3 has 14 residues. CDR3 nucleotide sequence: TGTGCCAGCAGTGTCTCGACAGGGCCCGGGGAGCTGTTTTTT. Translation gives CASSVSTGPGELFF.

A few counts support this clone. J is TRBJ1-1 and V is TRBV19; the match to TRBD1 covers 8 bases. The CDR3 is 12 amino acids. With V trimmed by 4 bases and J by 11 bases, 6 bases remained unmatched. CDR1 and CDR2 from the germline V gene are LNHDA and SQIVND (reference sequence). The chain's CDR3 is CASSSWTGWAFF. The CDR3, as DNA: TGTGCCAGTAGTAGTTGGACAGGGTGGGCTTTCTTT. Full variable domain (rest looked up from reference TRBV19 and TRBJ1-1): DGGITQSPKYLFRKEGQNVTLSCEQNLNHDAMYWYRQDPGQGLRLIYYSQIVNDFQKGDIAEGYSVSREKKESFPLTVTSAQKNPTAFYLCASSSWTGWAFFGQGTRLTVV.

This clone was recorded once. The chain is built from TRBV19 and TRBJ2-3, with a tentative D call TRBD1 (6 bases). The V gene lost 5 bases and the J gene lost 6 bases, with 18 bases spanning the gap. Per germline, CDR1 LNHDA and CDR2 SQIVND (reference sequence). This CDR3 is 15 amino acids long. The CDR3 is CASSPLTGNADTQYF. In nucleotides, the CDR3 is TGTGCCAGTAGTCCCCTAACAGGGAATGCGGATACGCAGTATTTT.

The chain joins TRBV10-3 to TRBJ2-7, with TRBD2 matching 7 bases. Germline-derived CDR1 and CDR2 are ENHRY and SYGVKD. This CDR3 comprises 14 residues. The ends lost 2 bases at V and 7 bases at J; junction bases unmatched: 8. The CDR3: CAISEPGGGEEQYV. The DNA of the CDR3 is TGTGCCATCAGTGAGCCGGGGGGAGGGGAAGAGCAGTACGTC.

This clone came up once. V usage is TRBV7-9 and J usage is TRBJ2-5; TRBD1 aligns across 7 bases. CDR1 SEHNR and CDR2 FQNEAQ come from the germline V gene (reference sequence). Losses at the gene ends were 1 base for V and 5 bases for J; bases not matched to a gene: 4. The CDR3 has 14 amino acids. The CDR3 loop reads CASSLGQGYETQYF. The CDR3 DNA reads TGTGCCAGCAGCTTAGGACAGGGATATGAGACCCAGTACTTC. Combining the CDR3 with reference TRBV7-9 and TRBJ2-5 gives the whole variable domain DTGVSQNPRHKITKRGQNVTFRCDPISEHNRLYWYRQTLGQGPEFLTYFQNEAQLEKSRLLSDRFSAERPKGSFSTLEIQRTEQGDSAMYLCASSLGQGYETQYFGPGTRLLVL.

The chain recombines TRBV18 with TRBJ1-5; D gene unclear. The CDR3 extends over 14 amino acids. V lost 8 bases and J lost 1, with 12 bases in between. CDR1 and CDR2 (germline): KGHSH, LQKENI. Here the CDR3 reads CASVAEASNQPQHF. The CDR3 bases are TGTGCCAGCGTCGCGGAGGCGAGCAATCAGCCCCAGCATTTT.

The V and J genes are TRBV5-1 and TRBJ2-2, with D maybe TRBD2 (5 bases). The germline CDR1 and CDR2 sequences are SGHRS and YFSETQ. The CDR3 spans 16 residues. The germline V and J ends were trimmed by 5 bases and 0 bases, with 14 bases remaining between them. The CDR3 sequence is CASSPLALANTGELFF. The CDR3 DNA is TGCGCCAGCAGTCCCCTAGCTCTTGCGAACACCGGGGAGCTGTTTTTT.

With regard to this clone: The sample has other DNA sequences that encode this CDR3 too. CDR3 residues: CASSPPGVGNQPQHF. In DNA form, the CDR3 reads TGTGCCAGCTCACCACCCGGGGTAGGCAATCAGCCCCAGCATTTT. The chain recombines TRBV18 with TRBJ1-5; D gene unclear. This CDR3 has 15 residues. CDR1 is KGHSH, CDR2 LQKENI, per germline. The germline V and J ends were trimmed by 0 bases and 2 bases, with 8 bases remaining between them.

This clone was seen a handful of times. Other DNA sequences in this specimen translate into the identical CDR3. V and J are TRBV24-1 and TRBJ2-1; 7 nucleotides agree with TRBD1. The junction had 1 base not matched to a gene; V was cut back by 1 base and J by 2 bases. The germline V gene has CDR1 KGHDR and CDR2 SFDVKD. CDR3 length: 15 residues. CDR3 residues: CATSDFGTAYNEQFF. CDR3 DNA: TGTGCCACCAGTGATTTTGGGACAGCCTACAATGAGCAGTTCTTC.

The chain uses TRBV6-5 and TRBJ1-3, with unresolved D. The V gene lost 0 bases and the J gene lost 4 bases, with 7 bases spanning the gap. Per the germline V gene, CDR1 is MNHEY and CDR2 is SVGAGI. The CDR3 length is 14 residues. The CDR3 region has the DNA TGTGCCAGCAGTTACTCGGGCATAGGAAACACCATATATTTT. As protein: CASSYSGIGNTIYF.